This T cell receptor (beta chain) comes out of a study of cytomegalovirus exposure and HLA in healthy donors. Worth noting for this clone: Antigen unknown.

Primers: 60 Vbeta forward and 13 Jbeta reverse. Clones were sequenced by immunoSEQ multiplex PCR, and TCRdb holds only the in-frame ones, with some missing. The sample carries over 150,000 clones, about 68% recorded once. Study observations and caveats: Productive rates of about 90% or about 30% were seen for most TCR beta V segments in an earlier analysis. Associated with HLA alleles at 0.05 false discovery rate in a later analysis were some 18,000 TCR beta sequences. Both high specificity and high sensitivity reportedly marked the classifier's diagnosis of cytomegalovirus status.

CDR1 and CDR2 (germline): LGHNA, YSLEER. Trimming removed 6 bases from V and 0 bases from J; junction bases left unmatched: 1. The CDR3 consists of 16 residues. The sequenced material came from PBMCs. The clonotype comes from a man between 18 and 29 years old in good health and CMV-seronegative. V and J are TRBV4-3 and TRBJ2-1, with TRBD2 matching over 14 bases. CDR3 sequence (DNA): TGCGCCAGCAGGACTAGCGGGAGGGCCTCCTACAATGAGCAGTTCTTC. Encoded protein: CASRTSGRASYNEQFF.